This T cell receptor (beta chain) was captured by sequencing in a study of T-cell memory formation after mild COVID-19. This clonotype has only a few counts. No antigen is known for it. 5'RACE, which relied on constant-segment primers, yielded TCR alpha and TCR beta cDNA libraries carrying sample barcodes and UMIs. TCRdb re-analysed the 5' RACE reads in MiXCR, keeping a single row per CDR3 protein. Altogether 350,000 to 550,000 distinct CDR3 sequences are present, more than 15% being singletons, with the ten largest covering roughly 21%. Germline CDR1 reads SGHVS; CDR2 reads FNYEAQ. The CDR3 sequence is 14 residues long. V was cut by 4 bases and J by 1 base, with 10 bases left in between. General observations from the study: Most CD4+ clones that shrank were in CM and EM, while CD8+ ones turned up in EMRA.

The sequence derives from a man aged 18 to 29 who had mild COVID-19 (a few samples of this study predate the infection). Cell type and time point are not known. The rearrangement joins TRBV7-6 to TRBJ1-1, with D unclear. Sequencing was carried out using PBMCs or a T cell subset sorted from them (not recorded which). CDR3 sequence (DNA): TGTGCCAGCAGCTCCAACAAGGGGAACACTGAAGCTTTCTTT. Translation gives CASSSNKGNTEAFF.